Below, 12 T cell receptor beta chains from the same sample are listed, as sequenced in a study of T-cell memory formation after mild COVID-19. TCRdb processed the 5' RACE reads anew with MiXCR; each CDR3 protein has one entry. The table includes around 450,000 distinct CDR3 sequences, over 15% detected once. Source material: PBMCs or a T cell subset sorted from them (not recorded which). These receptors all stem from an adult woman who had mild COVID-19 (a few samples of this study predate the infection). Cell type and time point are not known.

This chain joins TRBV24-1 and TRBJ2-5; 8 bases are shared with TRBD2. The V gene's germline CDR1 is KGHDR and CDR2 SFDVKD. This CDR3 contains 16 residues. With V trimmed by 7 bases and J by 2 bases, 11 bases remained unmatched. The CDR3 protein is CATSHRLARRQETQYF. The CDR3 nucleotides read TGTGCCACCAGCCACAGACTAGCGAGAAGACAAGAGACCCAGTACTTC.

V gene TRBV7-9 combines with J gene TRBJ1-4, with D hard to call. Trimming removed 5 bases at V and 7 bases at J, with 14 bases between. The CDR3 is 14 amino acids. Germline CDR1 is SEHNR and CDR2 is FQNEAQ (reference sequence). Here the CDR3 DNA reads TGTGCCAGCAGCACGATCTTGGCGGGTGAAAAACTGTTTTTT. It encodes CASSTILAGEKLFF.

The chain combines TRBV7-8 with TRBJ1-1; TRBD1 agrees at 7 bases. The germline V gene has CDR1 SGHVS and CDR2 FQNEAQ. Trimming took 2 bases from V and 1 from J; bases not matched to a gene: 1. This CDR3 contains 14 residues. CDR3 region: CASSLRDRNTEAFF. Written as DNA, the CDR3 is TGTGCCAGCAGCTTAAGGGACAGGAACACTGAAGCTTTCTTT.

This chain uses TRBV20-1 with TRBJ2-7; possible D gene TRBD2, 5 bases. Between the trimmed V and J ends, which lost 0 bases and 2 bases, there was a span of 20 bases. CDR3 length: 17 amino acids. Germline CDR1 and CDR2: DFQATT and SNEGSKA (reference sequence). This CDR3 reads CSARETPAARDPYEQYF. CDR3 coding DNA: TGCAGTGCTAGAGAGACTCCTGCGGCGAGGGATCCCTACGAGCAGTACTTC.

The rearrangement joins TRBV29-1 to TRBJ2-1; D not certain. Germline V lookup: CDR1 SQVTM, CDR2 ANQGSEA. This CDR3 has 11 residues. Trimming cost V 4 bases and J 5 bases, with 6 bases left between them. Written as DNA, the CDR3 is TGCAGCGTTGGTAGAAACAATGAGCAGTTCTTC. Translated, it gives CSVGRNNEQFF.

The genes are TRBV6-6 and TRBJ2-7; 7 bases align to TRBD1. Germline CDR1 reads MNHNY; CDR2 reads SVGAGI (reference sequence). The CDR3 totals 15 residues. J lost 3 bases, V lost 6 bases, and 11 bases had no gene match. The CDR3 region has the DNA TGTGCCAGCAGAAGACAGGGAATTTTTGACTACGAGCAGTACTTC. This gives the protein CASRRQGIFDYEQYF.

The V and J genes are TRBV14 and TRBJ2-1; 8 nucleotides line up with TRBD1. Per germline, CDR1 SGHDN and CDR2 FVKESK. V gave up 6 bases and J gave up 10 bases; unmatched junction bases: 11. The CDR3 has 14 amino acids. CDR3 in DNA: TGTGCCAGCAGTCGGACAGGGCGCTTGGGAGAGCAGTTCTTC. This gives the protein CASSRTGRLGEQFF.

This clonotype was seen more than once but under ten times. The chain has TRBV7-2 and TRBJ2-3; D is uncertain. The germline CDR1 and CDR2 sequences are SGHTA and FQGNSA. V lost 4 bases to trimming and J lost 5 bases, with 13 bases between them. This CDR3 has 14 amino acids. CDR3 sequence reads: CASSSYQFRDTQYF. The CDR3 nucleotides are TGTGCCAGCAGCTCCTACCAGTTTAGAGATACGCAGTATTTT.

The V gene is TRBV30, the J gene TRBJ2-3; 8 nucleotides line up with TRBD1. Germline V gene data show CDR1 as GTSNPN and CDR2 as SVGIG (reference sequence). The junction had 4 bases not matched to a gene; V was cut back by 5 bases and J by 6 bases. The CDR3 sequence is 12 residues long. CDR3 amino acids: CAWGDRGDTQYF. Written as DNA, the CDR3 is TGTGCCTGGGGCGACAGGGGTGATACGCAGTATTTT.

The V and J genes are TRBV7-9 and TRBJ2-3; 9 bases match TRBD2. This CDR3 region has 15 residues. The germline gives CDR1 SEHNR, CDR2 FQNEAQ (reference sequence). Trimming cost V 7 bases and J 5 bases; bases outside gene matches: 10. Here the CDR3 reads CASTLGLAGLDTQYF. The CDR3 bases are TGTGCCAGCACCCTCGGGCTAGCGGGGTTAGATACGCAGTATTTT.

The chain recombines TRBV7-9 with TRBJ1-3; unclear D gene. Germline V CDR1 and CDR2: SEHNR, FQNEAQ (reference sequence). CDR3 size: 14 residues. The V end was cut by 7 bases, the J end by 0 bases, with 10 bases between. The CDR3 here is CASTPPASGNTIYF. CDR3 in DNA: TGTGCCAGCACCCCACCGGCCTCTGGAAACACCATATATTTT.

This chain joins TRBV12-3 or TRBV12-4 and TRBJ2-1; a possible D gene is TRBD2 (6 bases). Trimming took 6 bases from V and 8 from J, leaving 26 bases between them. This CDR3 has 17 amino acids. CDR3 sequence reads: CASSPPGGYLVKHEQFF. The CDR3 region has the DNA TGTGCCAGCAGCCCCCCTGGGGGGTATCTAGTTAAGCATGAGCAGTTCTTC.